This is a list of T cell receptor beta chains from one sample in a study of blood T cell repertoires in COVID-19. Only in-frame clones appear in the TCRdb table, and some are missing; sequencing was by immunoSEQ multiplex PCR. The repertoire consists of over 200,000 clones, with roughly 90% occurring once and the leading ten covering around 0.8%. The sample was peripheral blood. The receptors shown here come from a woman aged 25 to 39 with acute or convalescent COVID-19. Both conserved end residues are part of each CDR3.

V: TRBV9
J: TRBJ2-1
CDR3: CASSPGGTREQFF

V: TRBV21-1
J: TRBJ1-1
CDR3: CASSIRDRLNTEAFF

V: TRBV6-2/TRBV6-3
J: TRBJ2-7
CDR3: CASSYGSGEQYF

V: TRBV5-6
J: TRBJ2-5
CDR3: CASSRRVFTSGKETQYF

V: TRBV9
J: TRBJ2-5
CDR3: CASSYLTGFQETQYF

V: TRBV2
J: TRBJ2-1
CDR3: CASSPRLATLNEQFF

V: TRBV16
J: TRBJ2-4
CDR3: CASSKGARNIQYF

V: TRBV27
J: TRBJ2-5
CDR3: CASSSWTSGEGAQETQYF

V: TRBV21-1
J: TRBJ1-1
CDR3: CASSKEEGNTEAFF

V: TRBV7-8
J: TRBJ2-6
CDR3: CASSFLRSSPGANVLTF

V: TRBV29-1
J: TRBJ2-4
CDR3: CSVEGEAKNIQYF

V: TRBV28
J: TRBJ1-5
CDR3: CASSYSGSYQPQHF

V: TRBV7-3
J: TRBJ2-3
CDR3: CASSPSQKPGADTQYF

V: TRBV11-2
J: TRBJ2-1
CDR3: CASRITGSQSSYNEQFF

V: TRBV4-1
J: TRBJ2-3
CDR3: CASSFLAEGTDTQYF

V: TRBV11-3
J: TRBJ2-5
CDR3: CASSHSRGQGQETQYF

V: TRBV25-1
J: TRBJ1-5
CDR3: CASSGWGDNQPQHF

V: TRBV11-2
J: TRBJ2-7
CDR3: CASSPKTSGRFYEQYF

V: TRBV2
J: TRBJ1-1
CDR3: CASIVRTGDTEAFF

V: TRBV19
J: TRBJ2-1
CDR3: CASSLRTSGRTDEQFF

V: TRBV6-2/TRBV6-3
J: TRBJ2-2
CDR3: CASSYTSGRTNTGELFF

V: TRBV19
J: TRBJ1-5
CDR3: CASSYLGGAKQPQHF

V: TRBV27
J: TRBJ1-4
CDR3: CASSLYGGPTNEKLFF

V: TRBV19
J: TRBJ2-1
CDR3: CASSPPRGTRGNEQFF

V: TRBV9
J: TRBJ2-7
CDR3: CASSGLAGEQYF

V: TRBV7-2
J: TRBJ1-2
CDR3: CASSLEGTGGGGYTF

V: TRBV30
J: TRBJ2-3
CDR3: CAWSELGLAENTDTQYF

V: TRBV5-1
J: TRBJ1-3
CDR3: CASSSAGNSGNTIYF

V: TRBV4-1
J: TRBJ2-1
CDR3: CASSQALGEAAEQFF

V: TRBV7-2
J: TRBJ1-1
CDR3: CASSSLTGKAFF

V: TRBV19
J: TRBJ2-2
CDR3: CASSIGRGLSIAGELFF

V: TRBV6-4
J: TRBJ1-1
CDR3: CASSDRQDTEAFF

V: TRBV5-4
J: TRBJ2-5
CDR3: CASSYRLAAGETQYF

V: TRBV7-2
J: TRBJ2-2
CDR3: CASIYRAGTANTGELFF

V: TRBV30
J: TRBJ2-5
CDR3: CAWSLGTSGRYGETQYF

V: TRBV10-2
J: TRBJ1-6
CDR3: CASSPKGASSPLHF